Below, one T cell receptor (beta chain) is given with its context. The antigen is undetermined. TCRdb re-called the 5' RACE reads, yielding one record per CDR3 amino acid sequence without DNA. The sample has roughly 420,000 distinct CDR3 sequences. These data are taken from a study of T cells expressing NK-cell markers. Findings and caveats of the study: HCMV specificity was not established for the expanded NKG2C+ T cell clones.

The CDR3 covers 15 residues. Germline V CDR1 and CDR2: SGHRS, YFSETQ. The chain uses TRBV5-1 and TRBJ1-1; the TRBD1 assignment by TCRdb is unverifiable without DNA. This receptor was obtained from a woman aged 18-69 years in good health. The sample was blood T cells: a sorted CD56 or NKG2C T cell subset, CD4+ or CD8+ T cells, or bulk PBMC T cells (not recorded which). The chain's CDR3 is CASSLVPGSEAEAFF.